This passage covers 15 T cell receptor beta chains from one sample sequenced in a study of blood T cell repertoires in COVID-19. Generated by immunoSEQ multiplex PCR, the TCRdb table keeps only in-frame clones and is missing some. Counted here are about 97,000 clones, approximately 87% occurring once; the ten biggest clones make up 20%. Sequencing was performed on peripheral blood. These receptors came from a human donor in a cohort sampled during active COVID-19.

V and J are TRBV6-5 and TRBJ1-2, with D perhaps matching TRBD1 (6 bases). Germline values: CDR1 MNHEY, CDR2 SVGAGI. V was pared by 7 bases and J by 8 bases, with 17 bases between. The CDR3 has 13 residues. The CDR3 DNA reads as TGTGCCAGCAATCAACGGGGGGCTGGGGGCTACACCTTC. It translates to CASNQRGAGGYTF.

This clone was picked up one time. The chain links TRBV14 to TRBJ1-6; no clear D gene. Between the trimmed V and J ends, which lost 2 bases and 0 bases, there was a span of 11 bases. Germline CDR1 reads SGHDN; CDR2 reads FVKESK. The CDR3 sequence is 17 residues long. The CDR3 reads CASSQFSGSSYNSPLHF. The CDR3, as DNA: TGTGCCAGCAGCCAATTTTCGGGGAGCTCCTATAATTCACCCCTCCACTTT.

The rearrangement joins TRBV5-1 to TRBJ2-2; 7 bases are shared with TRBD1. The junction had 6 bases not matched to a gene; V was cut back by 0 bases and J by 1 base. The CDR3 extends over 17 amino acids. The V gene's germline CDR1 is SGHRS and CDR2 YFSETQ. The CDR3 spells CASSLAVSGGNTGELFF. The CDR3 DNA reads as TGCGCCAGCAGCTTGGCCGTTTCAGGGGGGAACACCGGGGAGCTGTTTTTT.

The chain is built from TRBV5-1 and TRBJ2-7, with 8 bases fitting TRBD2. CDR1 SGHRS and CDR2 YFSETQ come from the germline V gene. The CDR3 length is 19 residues. Trimming took 0 bases from V and 4 from J; bases not matched to a gene: 18. The DNA of the CDR3 is TGCGCCAGCAGCTTGGCCAAGAGCGGAGAAGCGGGAGTTACTTACGAGCAGTACTTC. As protein: CASSLAKSGEAGVTYEQYF.

This chain's CDR3 is CASSPYLGQEADATNEKLFF. Written as DNA, the CDR3 is TGTGCCAGCTCACCATACTTAGGACAGGAGGCCGATGCAACTAATGAAAAACTGTTTTTT. The chain couples TRBV18 to TRBJ1-4; TRBD1 agrees at 7 bases. V shed 2 bases, J shed 0 bases, and the junction held 15 bases outside the gene matches. CDR3 size: 20 residues. In germline, CDR1 is KGHSH, CDR2 LQKENI.

J is TRBJ2-7 and V is TRBV2, with 10 bases aligning to TRBD1. Losses at the gene ends were 6 bases for V and 2 bases for J; bases not matched to a gene: 13. The germline gives CDR1 SNHLY, CDR2 FYNNEI. The CDR3 is made up of 17 amino acids. CDR3 DNA: TGTGCCAGCAGCGCAGAGCGGCCGGGACAGGGGCCCTACGAGCAGTACTTC. Residues: CASSAERPGQGPYEQYF.

This clone appeared a few times. The chain employs TRBV2 and TRBJ1-1; the D gene is possibly TRBD1 (5 bases). CDR3 length: 13 residues. Per the germline V gene, CDR1 is SNHLY and CDR2 is FYNNEI. The germline V and J ends were trimmed by 6 bases and 4 bases, with 12 bases remaining between them. CDR3 DNA: TGTGCCAGCAGGATCAGGGTAGGCACTGAAGCTTTCTTT. Translated: CASRIRVGTEAFF.

This chain connects TRBV9 to TRBJ2-7; D gene uncertain. The CDR3 sequence is 14 residues long. Trimming cost V 3 bases and J 0 bases, with 10 bases left between them. CDR1 is SGDLS and CDR2 is YYNGEE in the germline V gene. The CDR3, as DNA: TGTGCCAGCAGCGGAAGCGTGAACTCCTACGAGCAGTACTTC. Amino acid sequence: CASSGSVNSYEQYF.

This clone was detected only once. CDR3 sequence (DNA): TGTGCCAGCAGGGGACTAGCGGGAGGAGCCGGGGAGCTGTTTTTT. Amino acid sequence: CASRGLAGGAGELFF. The chain couples TRBV7-3 to TRBJ2-2; 15 bases fit TRBD2. The length of the CDR3 is 15 residues. In germline, CDR1 is SGHTA, CDR2 FQGTGA. Trimming cost V 6 bases and J 6 bases; bases outside gene matches: 2.

The genes are TRBV7-7 and TRBJ2-1; D not certain. The germline gives CDR1 SSHAT, CDR2 FNYEAQ (reference sequence). The CDR3 extends over 15 amino acids. V was clipped by 1 base and J by 0 bases, with 7 bases between them. CDR3 loop: CASSLDRSSYNEQFF. Written as DNA, the CDR3 is TGTGCCAGCAGCTTAGACCGGAGCTCCTACAATGAGCAGTTCTTC.

This CDR3 reads CASSNEQGFSNQPQHF. As DNA, the CDR3 is TGTGCCAGTAGTAACGAGCAGGGCTTTAGCAATCAGCCCCAGCATTTT. This chain joins TRBV19 and TRBJ1-5; D possibly corresponds to TRBD1 (5 bases). This CDR3 comprises 16 residues. Germline V CDR1 and CDR2: LNHDA, SQIVND (reference sequence). V was pared by 4 bases and J by 0 bases, with 13 bases between.

This chain uses TRBV11-3 with TRBJ1-6, with a tentative D call TRBD1 (5 bases). The CDR3 runs to 13 residues. CDR1 is SGHNT and CDR2 is YENEEA in the germline V gene. The V and J ends lost 4 bases and 7 bases respectively, with 8 bases between them. DNA of the CDR3: TGTGCCAGCAGCTCAGGGAGGAATTCACCCCTCCACTTT. Protein: CASSSGRNSPLHF.

Comment on this clone: Other nucleotide sequences from this sample produce the same CDR3. Here the CDR3 DNA reads TGTGCCAGCAGCCCCGGGACAGGGAACTACGAGCAGTACTTC. Amino acids: CASSPGTGNYEQYF. V and J are TRBV7-2 and TRBJ2-7, with 9 bases matching TRBD1. Germline V gene lookup returns CDR1 SGHTA and CDR2 FQGNSA. J gave up 3 bases and V 5 bases, and 5 bases lay outside the gene matches. CDR3 length: 14 amino acids.

This clone appeared once. Other DNA sequences of this sample code for an identical CDR3. This sequence joins TRBV6-6 and TRBJ2-2, with 8 positions matching TRBD1. The CDR3 is made up of 16 amino acids. Unmatched junction bases numbered 9, after V lost 4 bases and J lost 5 bases. Germline V lookup: CDR1 MNHNY, CDR2 SVGAGI (reference sequence). CDR3 loop: CASSSTGGGGTGELFF. Written as DNA, the CDR3 is TGTGCCAGCAGTTCTACAGGGGGTGGAGGGACCGGGGAGCTGTTTTTT.

The V gene is TRBV19, the J gene TRBJ1-1, with a tentative D call TRBD1 (6 bases). The CDR3 covers 14 residues. Deletions cut 4 bases from V and 5 bases from J, with 14 bases between. In germline, CDR1 is LNHDA, CDR2 SQIVND (reference sequence). The CDR3 bases are TGTGCCAGTAGTAGCTACGGGGGGGCGACTGAAGCTTTCTTT. It yields the protein CASSSYGGATEAFF.